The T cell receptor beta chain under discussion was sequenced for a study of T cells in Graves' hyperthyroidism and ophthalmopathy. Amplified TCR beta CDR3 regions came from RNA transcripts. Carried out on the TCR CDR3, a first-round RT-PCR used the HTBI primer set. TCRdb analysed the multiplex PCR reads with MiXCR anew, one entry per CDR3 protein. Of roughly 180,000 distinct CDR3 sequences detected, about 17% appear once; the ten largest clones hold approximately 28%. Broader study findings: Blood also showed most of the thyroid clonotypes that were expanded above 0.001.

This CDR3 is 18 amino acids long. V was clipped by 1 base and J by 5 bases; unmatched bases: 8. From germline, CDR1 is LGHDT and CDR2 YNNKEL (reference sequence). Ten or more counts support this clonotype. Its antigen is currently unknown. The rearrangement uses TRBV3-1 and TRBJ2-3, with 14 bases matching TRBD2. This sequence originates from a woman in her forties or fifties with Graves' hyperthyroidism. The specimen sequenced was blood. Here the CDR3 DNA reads TGTGCCAGCAGCCAAGGCCATCGACTAGCGGGGGGGCAAGATACGCAGTATTTT. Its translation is CASSQGHRLAGGQDTQYF.